One and the same sample provided the 9 T cell receptor beta chains below, sequenced in a study of blood T cell repertoires in COVID-19 (dated by TCRdb to the early 2020s). Library prep was done by the immunoSEQ multiplex PCR assay. In its TCRdb copy, this immuneACCESS table keeps in-frame sequences only and misses some clones. Where compared with another copy, unresolved V genes explain less than half of these, and the others have no known cause. Within this sample are under 150,000 clones, with less than 85% of them counted one time only. The ten most abundant clones make up roughly 2.4% of the sample. The source material was peripheral blood. These receptors were taken from a man aged 25-45 years with acute or convalescent COVID-19.

V and J are TRBV2 and TRBJ1-5, with 8 bases identical to TRBD1. V lost 2 bases to trimming and J lost 6 bases; unmatched junction nucleotides: 3. The CDR3 runs to 14 residues. Per the germline V gene, CDR1 is SNHLY and CDR2 is FYNNEI. The CDR3 DNA reads as TGTGCCAGCAGTGAAACAGGGGGAGGTCAGCCCCAGCATTTT. This codes for CASSETGGGQPQHF. Based on the CDR3 plus reference TRBV2 and TRBJ1-5, the full variable domain is EPEVTQTPSHQVTQMGQEVILRCVPISNHLYFYWYRQILGQKVEFLVSFYNNEISEKSEIFDDQFSVERPDGSNFTLKIRSTKLEDSAMYFCASSETGGGQPQHFGDGTRLSIL.

This chain links TRBV6-2 or TRBV6-3 with TRBJ1-6, with D perhaps TRBD1 (6 bases). The CDR3 runs 14 residues. Germline CDR1 reads MNHEY; CDR2 reads SVGEGT. Deletions cut 4 bases from V and 9 bases from J, with 13 bases between. CDR3 in amino acids: CASSLRGQSSPLHF. The DNA for the CDR3 is TGTGCCAGCAGTTTAAGGGGACAATCTTCACCCCTCCACTTT.

This chain links TRBV11-2 with TRBJ1-6, with D possibly TRBD1 on 5 matching bases. Looked up from germline, CDR1 is SGHAT and CDR2 is FQNNGV. CDR3 length equals 14 residues. Trimming shortened V by 3 bases and J by 10 bases, and 13 bases separated the two germline ends. This chain's CDR3 is CASSFLQGNSPLHF. For the CDR3, the DNA is TGTGCCAGCAGCTTTCTTCAGGGTAACTCACCCCTCCACTTT.

The V gene is TRBV5-6, the J gene TRBJ1-1, with D possibly matching TRBD1 (5 bases). Germline loops: CDR1 SGHDT, CDR2 YYEEEE. The CDR3 loop spans 13 amino acids. V lost 2 bases and J 7 bases, leaving 12 bases between the germline ends. CDR3 sequence (DNA): TGTGCCAGCAGCTTCGGACACGGCGGTGAAGCTTTCTTT. This sequence encodes CASSFGHGGEAFF.

Notes on this clone: A much bigger clone sits one base away, suggesting this may be a read error. Other DNA sequences in this specimen translate into the identical CDR3. The chain links TRBV5-6 to TRBJ1-2; the match to TRBD1 covers 11 bases. With V trimmed by 3 bases and J by 5 bases, 3 bases remained unmatched. The CDR3 totals 14 residues. Germline loops: CDR1 SGHDT, CDR2 YYEEEE. CDR3 DNA: TGTGCCAGCAGCTCCGGGACAGGGGGATATGGCTACACCTTC. It translates to CASSSGTGGYGYTF.

The CDR3 region is CASSPTPGLEMETQYF. DNA for the CDR3: TGTGCCAGCAGCCCCACCCCTGGGTTGGAGATGGAGACCCAGTACTTC. This sequence joins TRBV3-1 (or the pseudogene TRBV3-2) and TRBJ2-5; D call uncertain. The CDR3 covers 16 residues. Trimming took off 4 bases at V and 5 bases at J, with 20 bases between the two ends. Germline V lookup: CDR1 LGHDT, CDR2 YNNKEL (reference sequence).

This clone came up a few times. This chain joins TRBV4-1 and TRBJ1-1; D gene uncertain. The CDR3 contains 12 residues. The V gene's germline CDR1 is MGHRA and CDR2 YSYEKL. Trimming left V 0 bases short and J 10 bases short, with 9 bases between. The CDR3 sequence is CASSQDRAGAFF. DNA for the CDR3: TGCGCCAGCAGCCAAGATAGGGCGGGAGCTTTCTTT.

J is TRBJ2-2 and V is TRBV5-4; 7 bases fit TRBD2. Germline values: CDR1 SGHNT, CDR2 YYREEE (reference sequence). This CDR3 contains 16 residues. V shed 4 bases and J 0 bases; nucleotides not matched to a gene: 6. CDR3 sequence: CASSARLASNTGELFF. CDR3 bases: TGTGCCAGCAGCGCTCGACTAGCCTCGAACACCGGGGAGCTGTTTTTT. The full variable domain, in which reference TRBV5-4 and TRBJ2-2 provide the parts outside the CDR3, is ETGVTQSPTHLIKTRGQQVTLRCSSQSGHNTVSWYQQALGQGPQFIFQYYREEENGRGNFPPRFSGLQFPNYSSELNVNALELDDSALYLCASSARLASNTGELFFGEGSRLTVL.

V and J are TRBV5-1 and TRBJ1-3; 8 nucleotides align to TRBD1. Germline loops: CDR1 SGHRS, CDR2 YFSETQ. V trimming: 4 bases; J trimming: 3 bases; junction bases outside the gene matches: 6. This CDR3 region has 15 residues. CDR3 nucleotide sequence: TGCGCCAGCAGCCCGGGGACAGGAATTGGAAACACCATATATTTT. It translates to CASSPGTGIGNTIYF.